The present entry profiles one TCR beta chain with its context. Its antigen is not known. The CDR3 loop spans 11 amino acids. Germline loops: CDR1 MNHEY, CDR2 SMNVEV (reference sequence). The V gene end was trimmed by 8 bases and the J gene end by 8 bases; junction bases not matched to a gene: 3. These data come from a study of siplizumab effects on memory and regulatory T cells. The study, taken as a whole, reports: There was no confirmation of the suppressive function of proliferating Tregs from siplizumab cultures. The Treg-derived share of mappable alloreactive CD4+ clones averaged about 69% with siplizumab and 25% to 30% in controls. The naive T cell population seemed more diverse than memory cells and seemed a major contributor to the alloresponse.

Using immunoSEQ multiplex PCR, the repertoire was profiled, and TCRdb retains in-frame clones only, with some absent. Among about 91,000 clones listed, over 85% were seen once. Sequencing was carried out using CD8+ T cells sorted from blood. The chain uses TRBV27 and TRBJ2-7; 10 bases are a match to TRBD2. The TCR comes from a human donor in good health. CDR3 DNA sequence: TGTGCCAGCTCTAGCGGGAGCAAGCAGTACTTC. Translated, it gives CASSSGSKQYF.